This section outlines one T cell receptor beta chain sequence together with its context. What it recognizes is unknown. Some clones are missing from TCRdb's copy, which holds only in-frame ones; the method was immunoSEQ multiplex PCR. The sample gives some 80,000 clones, roughly 86% of which show up once; less than 3% is in the top ten. The CDR3 runs to 15 residues. V gave up 5 bases and J gave up 1 base; unmatched junction bases: 8. Germline V gives CDR1 KGHSH, CDR2 LQKENI. This sample stems from a study of OX40 agonist ivuxolimab in advanced cancers. Study-level information: Patient treatment consisted of intravenous ivuxolimab administration every 2 weeks at 0.01 to 10 mg/kg.

Study-level results: At 0.1 to 3.0 mg/kg, clonal expansion of CD4+ and CD8+ blood T cells had occurred by week 6.

The receptor comes from an adult with an advanced solid tumor such as melanoma, head and neck, liver or kidney cancer. This chain connects TRBV18 to TRBJ2-7; 7 bases agree with TRBD1. Sequenced material: CD4+ or CD8+ T cells sorted from blood, taken in a trial of the OX40 agonist ivuxolimab. The CDR3 sequence: CASSSSGTASYEQYF. The CDR3 bases are TGTGCCAGCTCATCCTCCGGGACAGCTTCCTACGAGCAGTACTTC. The whole variable domain, remainder taken from reference TRBV18 and TRBJ2-7, is NAGVMQNPRHLVRRRGQEARLRCSPMKGHSHVYWYRQLPEEGLKFMVYLQKENIIDESGMPKERFSAEFPKEGPSILRIQQVVRGDSAAYFCASSSSGTASYEQYFGPGTRLTVT.